The 8 T cell receptor beta chains listed next were all sequenced from one sample in a study of metastatic and nonmetastatic thyroid tumors (dated by TCRdb to 2018 to 2021). No treatment had been received by any patient before thyroid surgery. Receptor amplification or capture employed PCR. Sequenced using an Illumina HiSeq 4000. TCRdb cleaned the public reads at Q25 with fastp, built clones with MiXCR and kept in-frame beta chains. This sample holds tens of thousands of clones; around a fifth were observed only once. Together, the top ten hold 9% to 15% of the sample. The sample taken for sequencing was tumor tissue. Every receptor here comes from a female donor with papillary thyroid cancer or a benign thyroid nodule (not recorded which). Some clones in this sample may be carry-over from other donors' samples.

By share, this clone counts as medium-sized. The CDR3 region is CASSLFGEGRRNEQFF. The DNA of the CDR3 is TGTGCCAGCAGTCTTTTTGGGGAGGGGAGAAGAAATGAGCAGTTCTTC. The rearrangement uses TRBV6-2 or TRBV6-3 and TRBJ2-1, with TRBD2 matching over 7 bases. Looked up from germline, CDR1 is MNHEY and CDR2 is SVGEGT. V trimming: 5 bases; J trimming: 7 bases; junction bases outside the gene matches: 14. The CDR3 is 16 residues long.

This clone has a count of ten or more. V is TRBV7-2 and J is TRBJ2-3; a weak D match, TRBD2 (5 bases). In germline, CDR1 is SGHTA, CDR2 FQGNSA. The CDR3 consists of 14 residues. The V end lost 1 base, the J end lost 1 base, and 6 bases lay between the germline ends. The CDR3 protein is CASSLGSGTDTQYF. CDR3 coding DNA: TGTGCCAGCAGCTTAGGTAGCGGCACAGATACGCAGTATTTT.

With regard to this clone: The same CDR3 is also encoded by other DNA sequences in this sample. The chain recombines TRBV7-2 with TRBJ2-7; D gene uncertain. From germline, CDR1 is SGHTA and CDR2 FQGNSA. The CDR3 covers 14 residues. Deletions cut 1 base from V and 3 bases from J, with 10 bases between. CDR3 region: CASSLGGGLYEQYF. Here the CDR3 DNA reads TGTGCCAGCAGCTTAGGAGGTGGTCTCTACGAGCAGTACTTC.

This chain joins TRBV15 and TRBJ1-5; D is perhaps TRBD1 (6 bases). V was shortened by 0 bases and J by 7 bases, with 13 bases between the two germline ends. CDR3 length: 15 amino acids. Germline CDR1 is LNHNV and CDR2 is YYDKDF (reference sequence). The CDR3: CATSREQRGPQPQHF. The CDR3, as DNA: TGTGCCACCAGCAGAGAGCAACGGGGGCCCCAGCCCCAGCATTTT.

For this clone: Relative to the germline gene, one junction end is altered; a read error may explain this. J is TRBJ2-6 and V is TRBV6-2 or TRBV6-3; perhaps TRBD1 as D (5 bases). Germline V gene data show CDR1 as MNHEY and CDR2 as SVGEGT. The CDR3 length is 14 residues. The CDR3 coding sequence is TGTTCCAGCAGTTGGACAACTGGGGCCAACTTCCTGACTTTC. This gives the protein CSSSWTTGANFLTF.

This clone occurred many times. The gene calls are TRBV6-1 and TRBJ2-3; D not resolved. The V and J ends lost 6 bases and 4 bases respectively, with 11 bases between them. The CDR3 spans 13 residues. Germline V gives CDR1 MNHNS, CDR2 SASEGT. In DNA, the CDR3 is TGTGCCAGCAGCCAACTGATTTCAGATACGCAGTATTTT. Translated, it gives CASSQLISDTQYF.

This clone was observed at least ten times. The V call is TRBV19, the J call TRBJ2-3, with a tentative D call TRBD1 (6 bases). CDR1 LNHDA and CDR2 SQIVND come from the germline V gene (reference sequence). V was cut by 5 bases and J by 8 bases, with 14 bases left in between. CDR3 length: 13 residues. Written as DNA, the CDR3 is TGTGCCAGTAGTCAGGACAGCCTCGGTACGCAGTATTTT. Translating gives CASSQDSLGTQYF.

The chain links TRBV6-1 to TRBJ2-6; the D gene is possibly TRBD2 (6 bases). In germline, CDR1 is MNHNS, CDR2 SASEGT. The CDR3 length is 16 residues. Trimming stripped 6 bases from V and 3 bases from J, with 15 bases between. CDR3 in amino acids: CASRSSGSNGANVLTF. In nucleotides, the CDR3 is TGTGCCAGCAGGTCTTCCGGGAGTAATGGGGCCAACGTCCTGACTTTC.